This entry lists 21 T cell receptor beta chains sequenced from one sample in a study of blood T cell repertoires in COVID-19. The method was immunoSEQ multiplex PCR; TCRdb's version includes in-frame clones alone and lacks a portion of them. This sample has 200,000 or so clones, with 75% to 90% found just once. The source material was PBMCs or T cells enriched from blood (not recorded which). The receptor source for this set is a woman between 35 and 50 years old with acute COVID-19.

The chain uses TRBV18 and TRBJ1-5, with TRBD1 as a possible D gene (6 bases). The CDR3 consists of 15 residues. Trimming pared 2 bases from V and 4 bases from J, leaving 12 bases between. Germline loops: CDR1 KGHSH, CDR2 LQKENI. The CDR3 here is CASSPDDRRNQPQHF. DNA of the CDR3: TGTGCCAGCTCACCAGATGACAGGAGGAATCAGCCCCAGCATTTT.

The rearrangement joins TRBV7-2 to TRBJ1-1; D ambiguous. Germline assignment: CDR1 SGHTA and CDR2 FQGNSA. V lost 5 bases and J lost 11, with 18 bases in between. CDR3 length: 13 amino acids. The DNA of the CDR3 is TGTGCCAGCAGCCGAGGCCCTACTGGAGGGGCTTTCTTT. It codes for CASSRGPTGGAFF.

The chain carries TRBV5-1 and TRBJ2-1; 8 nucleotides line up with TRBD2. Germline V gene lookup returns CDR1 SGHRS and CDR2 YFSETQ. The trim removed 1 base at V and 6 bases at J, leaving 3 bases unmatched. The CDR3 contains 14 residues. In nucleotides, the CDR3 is TGCGCCAGCAGCTTGAGTCTAGCGGGCAATGAGCAGTTCTTC. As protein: CASSLSLAGNEQFF.

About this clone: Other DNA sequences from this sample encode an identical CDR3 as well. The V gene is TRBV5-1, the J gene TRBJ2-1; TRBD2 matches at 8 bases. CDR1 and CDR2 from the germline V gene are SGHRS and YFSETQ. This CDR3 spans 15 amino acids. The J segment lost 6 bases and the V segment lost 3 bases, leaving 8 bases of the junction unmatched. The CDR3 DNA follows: TGCGCCAGCAGCTCTCTGGCGGGGGGCGGCAATGAGCAGTTCTTC. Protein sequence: CASSSLAGGGNEQFF.

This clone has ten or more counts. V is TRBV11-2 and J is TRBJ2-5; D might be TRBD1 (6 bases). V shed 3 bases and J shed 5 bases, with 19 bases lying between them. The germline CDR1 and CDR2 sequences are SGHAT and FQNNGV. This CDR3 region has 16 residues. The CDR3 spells CASSFRPGVLWETQYF. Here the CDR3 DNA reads TGTGCCAGCAGCTTCAGGCCAGGGGTTCTATGGGAGACCCAGTACTTC.

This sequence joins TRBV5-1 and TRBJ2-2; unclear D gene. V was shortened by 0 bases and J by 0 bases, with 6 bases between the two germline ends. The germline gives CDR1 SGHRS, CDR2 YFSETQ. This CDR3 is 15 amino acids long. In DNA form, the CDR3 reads TGCGCCAGCAGCTTGGACAGTCCGAACACCGGGGAGCTGTTTTTT. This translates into CASSLDSPNTGELFF.

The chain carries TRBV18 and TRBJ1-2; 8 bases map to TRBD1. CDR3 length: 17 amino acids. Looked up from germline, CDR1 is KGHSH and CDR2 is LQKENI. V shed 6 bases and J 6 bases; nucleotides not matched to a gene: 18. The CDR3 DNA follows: TGTGCCAGCTCCCCGAAGGGGACAGGTATTCGTTCCCATGGCTACACCTTC. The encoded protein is CASSPKGTGIRSHGYTF.

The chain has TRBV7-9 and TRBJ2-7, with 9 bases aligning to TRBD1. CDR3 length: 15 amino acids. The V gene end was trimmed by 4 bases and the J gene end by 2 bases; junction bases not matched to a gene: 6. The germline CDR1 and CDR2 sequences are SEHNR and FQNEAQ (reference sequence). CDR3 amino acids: CASSSGQGRPYEQYF. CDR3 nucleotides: TGTGCCAGCAGCTCCGGACAGGGGAGGCCCTACGAGCAGTACTTC.

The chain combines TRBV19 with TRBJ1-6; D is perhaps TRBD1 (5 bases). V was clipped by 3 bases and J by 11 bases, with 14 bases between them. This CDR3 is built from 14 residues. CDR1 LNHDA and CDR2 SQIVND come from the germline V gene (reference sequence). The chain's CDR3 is CASSMGGEGAPLHF. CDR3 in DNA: TGTGCCAGTAGTATGGGGGGGGAAGGTGCACCCCTCCACTTT.

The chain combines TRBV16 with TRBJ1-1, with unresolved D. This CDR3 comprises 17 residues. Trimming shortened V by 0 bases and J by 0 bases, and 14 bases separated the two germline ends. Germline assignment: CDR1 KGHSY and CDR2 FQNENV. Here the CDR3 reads CASSQSHGVLLNTEAFF. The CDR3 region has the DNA TGTGCCAGCAGCCAATCACATGGAGTCTTGTTGAACACTGAAGCTTTCTTT.

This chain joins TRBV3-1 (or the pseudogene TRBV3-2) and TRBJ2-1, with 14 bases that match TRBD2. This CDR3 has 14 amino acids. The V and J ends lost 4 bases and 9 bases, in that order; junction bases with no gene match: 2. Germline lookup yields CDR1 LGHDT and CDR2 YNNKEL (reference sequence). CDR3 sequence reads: CASSRLAGGTEQFF. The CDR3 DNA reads TGTGCCAGCAGCCGACTAGCGGGGGGGACTGAGCAGTTCTTC.

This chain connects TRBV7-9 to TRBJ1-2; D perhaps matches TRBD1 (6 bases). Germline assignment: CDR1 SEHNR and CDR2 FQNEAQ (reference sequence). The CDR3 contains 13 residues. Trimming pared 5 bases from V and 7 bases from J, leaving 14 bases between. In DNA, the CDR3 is TGTGCCAGCAGCGGGACGACAGGAGGTGGCTACACCTTC. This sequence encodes CASSGTTGGGYTF. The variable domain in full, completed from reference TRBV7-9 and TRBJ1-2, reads DTGVSQNPRHKITKRGQNVTFRCDPISEHNRLYWYRQTLGQGPEFLTYFQNEAQLEKSRLLSDRFSAERPKGSFSTLEIQRTEQGDSAMYLCASSGTTGGGYTFGSGTRLTVV.

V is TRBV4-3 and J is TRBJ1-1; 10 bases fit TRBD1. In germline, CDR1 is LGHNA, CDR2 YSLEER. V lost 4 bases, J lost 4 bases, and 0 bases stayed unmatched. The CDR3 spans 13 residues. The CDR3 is CASSRDRGTEAFF. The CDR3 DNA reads TGCGCCAGCAGCCGGGACAGGGGCACTGAAGCTTTCTTT.

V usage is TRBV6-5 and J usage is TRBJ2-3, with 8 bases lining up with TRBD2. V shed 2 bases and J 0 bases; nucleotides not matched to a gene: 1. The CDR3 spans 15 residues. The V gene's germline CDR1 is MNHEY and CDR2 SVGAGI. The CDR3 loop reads CASSYQRGSTDTQYF. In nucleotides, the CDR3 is TGTGCCAGCAGTTACCAGCGGGGGAGCACAGATACGCAGTATTTT.

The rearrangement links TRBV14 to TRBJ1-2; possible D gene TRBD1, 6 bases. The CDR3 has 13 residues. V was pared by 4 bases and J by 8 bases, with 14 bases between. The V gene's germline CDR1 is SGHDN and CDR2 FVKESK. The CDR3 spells CASSLPGELGYTF. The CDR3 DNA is TGTGCCAGCAGCCTCCCAGGGGAACTCGGCTACACCTTC. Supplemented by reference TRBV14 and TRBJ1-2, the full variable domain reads EAGVTQFPSHSVIEKGQTVTLRCDPISGHDNLYWYRRVMGKEIKFLLHFVKESKQDESGMPNNRFLAERTGGTYSTLKVQPAELEDSGVYFCASSLPGELGYTFGSGTRLTVV.

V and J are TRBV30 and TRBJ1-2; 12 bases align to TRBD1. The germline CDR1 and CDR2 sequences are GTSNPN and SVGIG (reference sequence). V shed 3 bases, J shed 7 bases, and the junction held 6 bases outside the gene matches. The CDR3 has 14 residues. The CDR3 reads CAWRGQGARGGYTF. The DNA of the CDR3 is TGTGCCTGGAGGGGACAGGGGGCTCGGGGTGGCTACACCTTC. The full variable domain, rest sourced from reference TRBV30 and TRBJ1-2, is SQTIHQWPATLVQPVGSPLSLECTVEGTSNPNLYWYRQAAGRGLQLLFYSVGIGQISSEVPQNLSASRPQDRQFILSSKKLLLSDSGFYLCAWRGQGARGGYTFGSGTRLTVV.

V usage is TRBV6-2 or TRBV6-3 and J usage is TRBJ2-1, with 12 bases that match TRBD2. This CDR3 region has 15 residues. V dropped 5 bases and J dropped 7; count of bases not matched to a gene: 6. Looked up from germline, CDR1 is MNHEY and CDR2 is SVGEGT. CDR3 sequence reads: CASSRGLAGLNEQFF. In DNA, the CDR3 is TGTGCCAGCAGTCGCGGACTAGCGGGGTTAAATGAGCAGTTCTTC.

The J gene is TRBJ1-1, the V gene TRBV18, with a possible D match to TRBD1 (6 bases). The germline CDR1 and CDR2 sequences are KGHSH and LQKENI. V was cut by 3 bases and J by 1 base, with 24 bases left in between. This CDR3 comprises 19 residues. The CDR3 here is CASSPVGSGHLIRNTEAFF. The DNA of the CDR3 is TGTGCCAGCTCACCGGTCGGTTCGGGACACCTTATTAGGAACACTGAAGCTTTCTTT.

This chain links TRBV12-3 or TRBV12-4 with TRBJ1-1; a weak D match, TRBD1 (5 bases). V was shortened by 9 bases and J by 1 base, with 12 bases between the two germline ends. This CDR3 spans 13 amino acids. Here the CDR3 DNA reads TGTGCCAGTCAGGGTCGAGGGAACACTGAAGCTTTCTTT. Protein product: CASQGRGNTEAFF.

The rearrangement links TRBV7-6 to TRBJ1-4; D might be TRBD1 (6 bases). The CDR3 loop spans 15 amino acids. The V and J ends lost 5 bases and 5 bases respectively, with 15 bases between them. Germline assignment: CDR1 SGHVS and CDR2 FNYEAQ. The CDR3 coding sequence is TGTGCCAGCAGCACTCGGACAGTTCTAAATGAAAAACTGTTTTTT. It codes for CASSTRTVLNEKLFF.

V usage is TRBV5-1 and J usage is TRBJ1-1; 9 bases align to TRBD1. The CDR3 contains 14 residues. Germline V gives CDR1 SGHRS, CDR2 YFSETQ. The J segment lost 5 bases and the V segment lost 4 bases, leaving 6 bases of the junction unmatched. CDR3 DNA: TGCGCCAGCAGCATACAGGGGGCTTTGACTGAAGCTTTCTTT. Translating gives CASSIQGALTEAFF. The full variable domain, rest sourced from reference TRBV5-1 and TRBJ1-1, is KAGVTQTPRYLIKTRGQQVTLSCSPISGHRSVSWYQQTPGQGLQFLFEYFSETQRNKGNFPGRFSGRQFSNSRSEMNVSTLELGDSALYLCASSIQGALTEAFFGQGTRLTVV.